The present T cell receptor (beta chain) was sequenced within a study of cytomegalovirus exposure and HLA in healthy donors. Study-wide results and limits: Reports described diagnosis of cytomegalovirus status by the classifier as highly specific and sensitive. Association of 16,951 TCR beta sequences with HLA alleles was found at 0.05 false discovery rate in a later analysis.

Healthy individuals who donated bone marrow served as the donors. Primers for the PCR totalled 60 Vbeta and 13 Jbeta. The repertoire was sequenced with immunoSEQ multiplex PCR; TCRdb's copy has only in-frame clones and lacks some. The sample has around 130,000 clones, around 80% seen once. Turning to this clone: Its cognate antigen is unknown.

The receptor was isolated from a female donor in good health and CMV-seronegative. Sequencing used PBMCs.

The CDR3 region has the DNA TGTGCCAGCAGTGGGGGGGTCCAGGGGGAGACCCAGTACTTC. This sequence encodes CASSGGVQGETQYF. This rearrangement joins TRBV6-5 to TRBJ2-5; possibly TRBD2 for D (7 bases). The CDR3 is made up of 14 amino acids. Trimming took 5 bases from V and 5 from J, leaving 15 bases between them. The germline V gene encodes CDR1 MNHEY and CDR2 SVGAGI.